The source of this TCR beta chain is a study of identifying expanded T cells in peripheral blood. General study findings and limits: Technical replicates showed roughly 1.2 changed clones; approximately 2 weeks about 16.4; four weeks 19. Roughly two-week clone count variance significantly increased as total template count grew.

Produced via immunoSEQ multiplex PCR; TCRdb's table is partial and in-frame only. The data show around 91,000 clones, 70% to 90% seen once. Of note for this clone: Its antigen is unknown.

No infections or other immune events were documented during collection. The sequence was obtained from a person aged 18 to 70 in good health. Sequenced input: blood.

The CDR3 loop is CASSLVYRGQETQYF. DNA of the CDR3: TGCGCCAGCAGCTTGGTGTACAGGGGCCAAGAGACCCAGTACTTC. The chain has TRBV5-1 and TRBJ2-5, with TRBD1 identical over 7 bases. V lost 0 bases, J lost 1 base, and 3 bases stayed unmatched. CDR1 is SGHRS and CDR2 is YFSETQ in the germline V gene. The length of the CDR3 is 15 residues.